These 7 T cell receptor beta chains originate from one sample sequenced in a study of blood T cell repertoires in COVID-19. Assay: immunoSEQ multiplex PCR; the TCRdb copy retains only in-frame clones and omits some. The profile shows tens of thousands of clones, around 77% of them singletons. Sequences were obtained from peripheral blood. All receptors derive from a man aged 70 or older with COVID-19, enrolled during active disease.

The genes are TRBV7-2 and TRBJ1-1; D is possibly TRBD1 (6 bases). CDR3 length equals 14 residues. Germline-derived CDR1 and CDR2 are SGHTA and FQGNSA. Between the trimmed V and J ends, which lost 2 bases and 2 bases, there was a span of 9 bases. This CDR3 reads CASSLQGKNTEAFF. The CDR3 DNA reads TGTGCCAGCAGCTTACAGGGGAAAAACACTGAAGCTTTCTTT.

This chain links TRBV24-1 with TRBJ2-1, with a possible D match to TRBD2 (5 bases). The CDR3 sequence is 17 residues long. Germline V gene lookup returns CDR1 KGHDR and CDR2 SFDVKD. V was pared by 0 bases and J by 2 bases, with 13 bases between. CDR3 loop: CATSDLKGFGTYNEQFF. The CDR3 DNA follows: TGTGCCACCAGTGATTTGAAGGGCTTCGGGACCTACAATGAGCAGTTCTTC.

This chain joins TRBV4-2 and TRBJ2-1; D not certain. CDR1 is LGHNA and CDR2 is YNFKEQ in the germline V gene. CDR3 length: 12 amino acids. V lost 0 bases to trimming and J lost 10 bases, with 7 bases between them. CDR3 in DNA: TGTGCCAGCAGCCAAGATATCGGGGAGCAGTTCTTC. This sequence encodes CASSQDIGEQFF.

This chain connects TRBV29-1 to TRBJ2-2, with TRBD1 matching 9 bases. The CDR3 is made up of 14 amino acids. In germline, CDR1 is SQVTM, CDR2 ANQGSEA. V lost 5 bases to trimming and J lost 2 bases; unmatched junction nucleotides: 3. The CDR3 nucleotides read TGCAGCGTTAATACAGGGGGCAACACCGGGGAGCTGTTTTTT. Amino acids: CSVNTGGNTGELFF.

The chain uses TRBV5-6 and TRBJ2-2; weak D call: TRBD1 (6 bases). The CDR3 contains 15 residues. Germline assignment: CDR1 SGHDT and CDR2 YYEEEE. The V and J ends lost 0 bases and 3 bases respectively, with 9 bases between them. As DNA, the CDR3 is TGTGCCAGCAGCTTGGGGGGGCTCTACACCGGGGAGCTGTTTTTT. Amino acids: CASSLGGLYTGELFF.

Turning to this clone: Within the sample, other DNA sequences also encode this same CDR3. The rearrangement uses TRBV30 and TRBJ1-5, with TRBD1 matching 9 bases. Germline-derived CDR1 and CDR2 are GTSNPN and SVGIG (reference sequence). V was pared by 2 bases and J by 4 bases, with 3 bases of the junction left unmatched. The CDR3 loop spans 14 amino acids. CDR3 sequence (DNA): TGTGCCTGGAGTTCAGGACAGGGGAATCAGCCCCAGCATTTT. The encoded protein is CAWSSGQGNQPQHF.

The rearrangement uses TRBV16 and TRBJ1-6; TRBD1 matches at 11 bases. V trimming: 5 bases; J trimming: 8 bases; junction bases outside the gene matches: 5. The CDR3 is 15 amino acids. CDR1 is KGHSY and CDR2 is FQNENV in the germline V gene. CDR3 sequence reads: CASSGGQGAYSPLHF. The DNA of the CDR3 is TGTGCCAGCAGCGGTGGACAGGGGGCCTATTCACCCCTCCACTTT. The full variable domain, rest sourced from reference TRBV16 and TRBJ1-6, is GEEVAQTPKHLVRGEGQKAKLYCAPIKGHSYVFWYQQVLKNEFKFLISFQNENVFDETGMPKERFSAKCLPNSPCSLEIQATKLEDSAVYFCASSGGQGAYSPLHFGNGTRLTVT.